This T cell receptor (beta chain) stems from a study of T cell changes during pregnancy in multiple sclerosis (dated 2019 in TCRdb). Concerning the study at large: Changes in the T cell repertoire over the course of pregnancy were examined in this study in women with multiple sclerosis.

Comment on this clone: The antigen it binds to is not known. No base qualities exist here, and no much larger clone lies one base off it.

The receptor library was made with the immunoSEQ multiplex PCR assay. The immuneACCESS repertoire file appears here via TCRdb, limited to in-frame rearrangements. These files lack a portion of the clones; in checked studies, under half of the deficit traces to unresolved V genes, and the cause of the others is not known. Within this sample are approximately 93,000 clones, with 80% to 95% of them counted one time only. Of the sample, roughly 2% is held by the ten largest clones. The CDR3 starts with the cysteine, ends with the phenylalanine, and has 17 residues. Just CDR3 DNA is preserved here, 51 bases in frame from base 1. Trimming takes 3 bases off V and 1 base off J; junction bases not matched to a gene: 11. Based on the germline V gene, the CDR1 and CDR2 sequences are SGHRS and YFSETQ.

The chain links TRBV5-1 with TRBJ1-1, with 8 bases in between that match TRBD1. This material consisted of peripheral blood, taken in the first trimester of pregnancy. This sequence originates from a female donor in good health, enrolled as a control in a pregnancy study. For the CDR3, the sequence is CASSSGLDRVGNTEAFF. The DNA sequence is TGCGCCAGCAGCTCGGGACTGGACAGGGTTGGGAACACTGAAGCTTTCTTT.